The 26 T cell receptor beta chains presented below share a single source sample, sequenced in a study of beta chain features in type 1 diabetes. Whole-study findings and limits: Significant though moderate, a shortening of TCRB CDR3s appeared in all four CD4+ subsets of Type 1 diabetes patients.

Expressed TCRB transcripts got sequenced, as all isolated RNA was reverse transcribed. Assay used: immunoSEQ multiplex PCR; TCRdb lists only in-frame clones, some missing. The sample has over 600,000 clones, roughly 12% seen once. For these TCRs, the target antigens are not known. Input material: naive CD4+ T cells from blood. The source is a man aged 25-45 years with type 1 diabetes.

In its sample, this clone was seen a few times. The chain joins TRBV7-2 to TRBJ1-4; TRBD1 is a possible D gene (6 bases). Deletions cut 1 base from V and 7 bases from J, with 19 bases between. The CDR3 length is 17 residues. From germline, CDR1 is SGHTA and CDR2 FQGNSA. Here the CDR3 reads CASSLVGAGAISEKLFF. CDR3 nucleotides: TGTGCCAGCAGCTTAGTTGGAGCGGGGGCAATTTCTGAAAAACTGTTTTTT.

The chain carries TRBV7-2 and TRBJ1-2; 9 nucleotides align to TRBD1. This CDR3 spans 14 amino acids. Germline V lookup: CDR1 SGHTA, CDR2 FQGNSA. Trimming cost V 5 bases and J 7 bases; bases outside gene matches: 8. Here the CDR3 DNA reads TGTGCCAGCAGCCTACAGGGGGCGGGAGGTGGCTACACCTTC. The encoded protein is CASSLQGAGGGYTF.

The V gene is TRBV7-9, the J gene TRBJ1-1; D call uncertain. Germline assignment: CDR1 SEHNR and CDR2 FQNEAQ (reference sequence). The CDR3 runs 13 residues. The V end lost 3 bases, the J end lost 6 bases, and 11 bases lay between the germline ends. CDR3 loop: CASSLRLAAEAFF. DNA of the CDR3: TGTGCCAGCAGCTTGCGTCTAGCCGCTGAAGCTTTCTTT.

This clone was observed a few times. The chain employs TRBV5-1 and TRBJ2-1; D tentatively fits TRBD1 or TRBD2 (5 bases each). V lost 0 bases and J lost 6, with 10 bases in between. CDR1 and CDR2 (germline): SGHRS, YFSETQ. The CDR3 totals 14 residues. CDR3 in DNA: TGCGCCAGCAGCTTGGCCCGGGGCGGCAATGAGCAGTTCTTC. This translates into CASSLARGGNEQFF.

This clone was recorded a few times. The CDR3: CASTLVVNPSTDTQYF. The CDR3 DNA reads TGTGCCAGCACCCTGGTGGTAAACCCTTCCACAGATACGCAGTATTTT. This chain connects TRBV7-2 to TRBJ2-3; D unresolved. This CDR3 contains 16 residues. The ends were cut back, 7 bases at V and 2 bases at J, with 19 bases in the middle. Germline-derived CDR1 and CDR2 are SGHTA and FQGNSA. Supplemented by reference TRBV7-2 and TRBJ2-3, the full variable domain reads GAGVSQSPSNKVTEKGKDVELRCDPISGHTALYWYRQSLGQGLEFLIYFQGNSAPDKSGLPSDRFSAERTGGSVSTLTIQRTQQEDSAVYLCASTLVVNPSTDTQYFGPGTRLTVL.

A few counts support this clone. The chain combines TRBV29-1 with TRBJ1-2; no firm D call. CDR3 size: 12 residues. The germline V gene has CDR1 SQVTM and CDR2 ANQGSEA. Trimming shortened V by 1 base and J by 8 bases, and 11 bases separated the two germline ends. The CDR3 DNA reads TGCAGCGTTGAAGGGGTCGAGGGCGGCTACACCTTC. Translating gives CSVEGVEGGYTF.

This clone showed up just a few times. This CDR3 reads CASSLGQPYTEAFF. The CDR3 nucleotides read TGCGCCAGCAGCTTGGGGCAGCCTTACACTGAAGCTTTCTTT. The chain combines TRBV5-1 with TRBJ1-1; D not certain. The CDR3 covers 14 residues. Trimming took 0 bases from V and 3 from J, leaving 9 bases between them. Germline CDR1 and CDR2: SGHRS and YFSETQ.

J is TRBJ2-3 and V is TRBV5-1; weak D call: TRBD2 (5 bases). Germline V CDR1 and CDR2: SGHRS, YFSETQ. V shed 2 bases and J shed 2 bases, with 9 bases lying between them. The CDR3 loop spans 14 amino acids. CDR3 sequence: CASSLGSPTDTQYF. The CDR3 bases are TGCGCCAGCAGCTTAGGGAGTCCCACAGATACGCAGTATTTT.

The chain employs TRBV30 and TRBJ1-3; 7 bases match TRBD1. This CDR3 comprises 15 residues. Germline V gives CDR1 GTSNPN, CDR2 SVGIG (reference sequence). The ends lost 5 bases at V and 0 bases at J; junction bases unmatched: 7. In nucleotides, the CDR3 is TGTGCCTGGTCCGGGACAGTGACCTCTGGAAACACCATATATTTT. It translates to CAWSGTVTSGNTIYF.

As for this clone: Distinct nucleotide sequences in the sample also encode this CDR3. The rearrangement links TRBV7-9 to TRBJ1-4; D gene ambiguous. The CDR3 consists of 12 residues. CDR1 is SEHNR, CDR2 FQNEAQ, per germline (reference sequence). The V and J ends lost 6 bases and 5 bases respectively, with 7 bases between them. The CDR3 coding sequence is TGTGCCAGCAGTCTCGTGAATGAAAAACTGTTTTTT. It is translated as CASSLVNEKLFF.

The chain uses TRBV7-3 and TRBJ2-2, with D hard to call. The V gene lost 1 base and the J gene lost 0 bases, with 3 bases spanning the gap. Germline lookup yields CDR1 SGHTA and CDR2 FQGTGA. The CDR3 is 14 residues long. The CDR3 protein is CASSLKPNTGELFF. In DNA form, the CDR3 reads TGTGCCAGCAGCTTAAAGCCGAACACCGGGGAGCTGTTTTTT.

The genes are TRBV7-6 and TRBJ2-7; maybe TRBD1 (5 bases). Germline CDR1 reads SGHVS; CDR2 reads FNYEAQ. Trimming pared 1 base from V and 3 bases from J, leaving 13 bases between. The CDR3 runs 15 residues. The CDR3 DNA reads TGTGCCAGCAGCTTAGACGCAGGGATTGGCTACGAGCAGTACTTC. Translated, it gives CASSLDAGIGYEQYF.

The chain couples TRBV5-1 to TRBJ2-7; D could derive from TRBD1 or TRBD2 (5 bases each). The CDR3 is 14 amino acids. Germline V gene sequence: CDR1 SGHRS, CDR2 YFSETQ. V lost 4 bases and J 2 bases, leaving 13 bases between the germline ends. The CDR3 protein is CASSPTGTTYEQYF. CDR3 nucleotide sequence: TGCGCCAGCAGCCCGACCGGGACCACCTACGAGCAGTACTTC.

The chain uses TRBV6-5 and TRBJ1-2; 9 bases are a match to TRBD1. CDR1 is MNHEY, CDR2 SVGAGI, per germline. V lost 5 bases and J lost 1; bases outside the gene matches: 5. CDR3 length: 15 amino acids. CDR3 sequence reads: CASSTGTGHNYGYTF. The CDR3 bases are TGTGCCAGCAGTACCGGGACAGGGCATAACTATGGCTACACCTTC.

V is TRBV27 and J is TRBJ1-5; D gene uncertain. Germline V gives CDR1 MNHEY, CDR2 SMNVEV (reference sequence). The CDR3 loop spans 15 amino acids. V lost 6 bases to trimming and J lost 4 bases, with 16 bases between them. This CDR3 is CASRPAGPINQPQHF. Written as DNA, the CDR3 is TGTGCCAGCAGACCCGCCGGGCCCATAAATCAGCCCCAGCATTTT.

Here the CDR3 DNA reads TGTGCCAGCAGTAGCAGAGGAAAACTGTTTTTT. It specifies CASSSRGKLFF. This chain uses TRBV2 with TRBJ1-4; D is undetermined. In germline, CDR1 is SNHLY, CDR2 FYNNEI. V dropped 5 bases and J dropped 10 bases, with 8 bases sitting between them. This CDR3 has 11 residues.

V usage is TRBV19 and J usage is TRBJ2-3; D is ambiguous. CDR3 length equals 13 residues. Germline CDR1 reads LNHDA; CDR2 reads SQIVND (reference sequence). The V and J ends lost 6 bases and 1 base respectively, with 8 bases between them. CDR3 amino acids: CASRWVGTDTQYF. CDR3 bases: TGTGCCAGTAGGTGGGTTGGCACAGATACGCAGTATTTT.

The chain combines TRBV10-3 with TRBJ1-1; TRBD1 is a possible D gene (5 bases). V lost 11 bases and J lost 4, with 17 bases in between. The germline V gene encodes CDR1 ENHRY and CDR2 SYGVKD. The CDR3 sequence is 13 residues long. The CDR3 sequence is CAVGEGGGTEAFF. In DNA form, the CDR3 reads TGTGCCGTCGGGGAGGGCGGGGGCACTGAAGCTTTCTTT.

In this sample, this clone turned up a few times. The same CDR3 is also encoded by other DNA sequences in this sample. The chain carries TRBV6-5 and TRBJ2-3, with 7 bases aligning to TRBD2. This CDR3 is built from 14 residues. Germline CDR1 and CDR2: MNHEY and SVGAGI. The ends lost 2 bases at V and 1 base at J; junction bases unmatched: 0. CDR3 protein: CASSYRGGTDTQYF. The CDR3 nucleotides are TGTGCCAGCAGTTACCGGGGGGGCACAGATACGCAGTATTTT.

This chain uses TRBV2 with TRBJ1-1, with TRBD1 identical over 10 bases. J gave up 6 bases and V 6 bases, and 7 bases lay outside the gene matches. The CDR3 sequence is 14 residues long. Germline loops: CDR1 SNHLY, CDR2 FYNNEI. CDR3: CASSQDRGLAEAFF. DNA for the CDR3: TGTGCCAGCAGCCAAGACAGGGGGCTAGCTGAAGCTTTCTTT.

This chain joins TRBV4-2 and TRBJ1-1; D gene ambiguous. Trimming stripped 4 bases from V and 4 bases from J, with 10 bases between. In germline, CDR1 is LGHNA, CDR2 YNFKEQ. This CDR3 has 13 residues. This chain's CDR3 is CASSPGMGTEAFF. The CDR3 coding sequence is TGTGCCAGCAGCCCGGGGATGGGCACTGAAGCTTTCTTT.

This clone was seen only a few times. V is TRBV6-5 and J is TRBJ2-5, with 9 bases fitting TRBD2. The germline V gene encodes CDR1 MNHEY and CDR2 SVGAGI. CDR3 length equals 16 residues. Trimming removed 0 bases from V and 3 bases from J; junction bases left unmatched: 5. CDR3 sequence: CASSYSSGGPKETQYF. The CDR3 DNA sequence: TGTGCCAGCAGTTACTCGAGCGGGGGGCCGAAAGAGACCCAGTACTTC.

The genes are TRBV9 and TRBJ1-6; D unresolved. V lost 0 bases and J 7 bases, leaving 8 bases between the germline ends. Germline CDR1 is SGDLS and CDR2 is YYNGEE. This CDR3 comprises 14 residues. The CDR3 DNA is TGTGCCAGCAGCGTAGAATTGAGCAATTCACCCCTCCACTTT. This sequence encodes CASSVELSNSPLHF.

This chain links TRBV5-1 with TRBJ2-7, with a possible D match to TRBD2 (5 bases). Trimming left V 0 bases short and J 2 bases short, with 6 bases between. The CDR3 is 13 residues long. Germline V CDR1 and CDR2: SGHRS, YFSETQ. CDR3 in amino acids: CASSLGEPYEQYF. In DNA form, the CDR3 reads TGCGCCAGCAGCTTGGGGGAGCCCTACGAGCAGTACTTC.

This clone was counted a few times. CDR3 DNA: TGTGCCAGCAGAAGGTCCGGGACAGGGGCAGAGACCCAGTACTTC. This sequence encodes CASRRSGTGAETQYF. The chain is built from TRBV6-5 and TRBJ2-5, with 10 bases that match TRBD1. CDR3 length: 15 residues. Per germline, CDR1 MNHEY and CDR2 SVGAGI. Trimming removed 6 bases from V and 4 bases from J; junction bases left unmatched: 8.

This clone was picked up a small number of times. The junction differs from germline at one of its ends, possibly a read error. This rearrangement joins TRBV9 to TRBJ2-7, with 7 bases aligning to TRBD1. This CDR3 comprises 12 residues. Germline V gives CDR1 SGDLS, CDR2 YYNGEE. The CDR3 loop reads CASSSEQGPSIF. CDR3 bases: TGTGCCAGCAGCTCGGAACAGGGGCCCTCAATATTC.